This T cell receptor (beta chain) was identified during a study of cytotoxic CD8 clonotypes in ibrutinib-treated CLL. In germline, CDR1 is SGHNT, CDR2 YYREEE (reference sequence). CDR3 length: 13 amino acids. V dropped 0 bases and J dropped 7 bases, with 8 bases sitting between them. Sequenced by immunoSEQ multiplex PCR; TCRdb stores in-frame clones only, minus some. This table has fewer than 150,000 clones, around four fifths appearing once. This chain uses TRBV5-4 with TRBJ2-1; D gene uncertain. This sequence was found in a human donor with chronic lymphocytic leukemia. This material consisted of PBMCs, taken after 24 months of ibrutinib treatment. The CDR3 DNA reads TGTGCCAGCAGCTTGGAGACGCCAAATGAGCAGTTCTTC. It translates to CASSLETPNEQFF.